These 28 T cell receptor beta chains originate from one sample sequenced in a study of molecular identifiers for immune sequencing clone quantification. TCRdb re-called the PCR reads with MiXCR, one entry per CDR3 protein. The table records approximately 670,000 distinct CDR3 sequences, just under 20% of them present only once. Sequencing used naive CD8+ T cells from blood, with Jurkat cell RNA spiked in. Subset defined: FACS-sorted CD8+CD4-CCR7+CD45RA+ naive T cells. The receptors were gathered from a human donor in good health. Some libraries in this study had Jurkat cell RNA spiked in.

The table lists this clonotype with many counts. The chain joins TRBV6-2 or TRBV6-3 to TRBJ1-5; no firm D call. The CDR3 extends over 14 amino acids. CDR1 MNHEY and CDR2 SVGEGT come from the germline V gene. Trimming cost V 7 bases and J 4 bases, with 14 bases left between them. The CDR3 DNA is TGTGCCAGCAATCACGGCAGGCCAAATCAGCCCCAGCATTTT. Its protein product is CASNHGRPNQPQHF.

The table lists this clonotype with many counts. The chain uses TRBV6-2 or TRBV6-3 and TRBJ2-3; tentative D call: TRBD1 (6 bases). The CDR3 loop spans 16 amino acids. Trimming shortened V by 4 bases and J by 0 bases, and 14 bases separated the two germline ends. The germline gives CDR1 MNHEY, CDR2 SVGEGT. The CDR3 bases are TGTGCCAGCAGTTCGTACAGGGTCCCGAGCACAGATACGCAGTATTTT. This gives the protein CASSSYRVPSTDTQYF.

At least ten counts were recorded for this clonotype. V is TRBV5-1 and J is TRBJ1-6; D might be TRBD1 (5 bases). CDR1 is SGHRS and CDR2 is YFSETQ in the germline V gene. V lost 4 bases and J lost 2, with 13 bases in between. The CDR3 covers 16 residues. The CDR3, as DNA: TGCGCCAGCAGCCCACGTGGGGACCCCTATAATTCACCCCTCCACTTT. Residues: CASSPRGDPYNSPLHF.

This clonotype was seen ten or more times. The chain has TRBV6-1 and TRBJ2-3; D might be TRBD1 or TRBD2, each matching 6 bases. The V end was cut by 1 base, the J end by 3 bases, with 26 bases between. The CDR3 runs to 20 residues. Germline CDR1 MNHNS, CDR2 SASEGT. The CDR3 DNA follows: TGTGCCAGCAGTGAAGAAGGGGTGGGCAGGGGAGGATTAGGGACAGATACGCAGTATTTT. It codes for CASSEEGVGRGGLGTDTQYF.

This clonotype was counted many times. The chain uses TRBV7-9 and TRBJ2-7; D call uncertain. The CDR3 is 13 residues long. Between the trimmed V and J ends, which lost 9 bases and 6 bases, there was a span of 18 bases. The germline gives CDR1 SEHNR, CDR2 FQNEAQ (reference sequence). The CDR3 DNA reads TGTGCCAGAAACAGTCCGGGTGTCCTCGAGCAGTACTTC. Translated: CARNSPGVLEQYF.

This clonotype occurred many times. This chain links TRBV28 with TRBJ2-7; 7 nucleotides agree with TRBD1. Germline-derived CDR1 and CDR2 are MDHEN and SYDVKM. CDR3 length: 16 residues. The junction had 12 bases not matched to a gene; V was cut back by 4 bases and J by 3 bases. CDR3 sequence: CASSSLKTGVNYEQYF. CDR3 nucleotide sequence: TGTGCCAGCAGTTCACTCAAAACAGGGGTGAACTACGAGCAGTACTTC.

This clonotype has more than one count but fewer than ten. The chain's CDR3 is CASSRRDSANTGELFF. The CDR3 DNA sequence: TGTGCCAGCAGCCGCCGGGACAGTGCGAACACCGGGGAGCTGTTTTTT. The V and J genes are TRBV6-5 and TRBJ2-2; 7 nucleotides line up with TRBD1. The CDR3 runs to 16 residues. From germline, CDR1 is MNHEY and CDR2 SVGAGI. Trimming cost V 6 bases and J 0 bases; bases outside gene matches: 7.

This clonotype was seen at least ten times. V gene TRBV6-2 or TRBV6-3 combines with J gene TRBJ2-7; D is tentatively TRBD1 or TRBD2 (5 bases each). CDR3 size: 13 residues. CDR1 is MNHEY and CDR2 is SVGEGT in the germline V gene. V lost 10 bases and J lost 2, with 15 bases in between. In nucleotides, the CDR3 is TGTGCCACAGGGATAGGGGAGACCTACGAGCAGTACTTC. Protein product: CATGIGETYEQYF.

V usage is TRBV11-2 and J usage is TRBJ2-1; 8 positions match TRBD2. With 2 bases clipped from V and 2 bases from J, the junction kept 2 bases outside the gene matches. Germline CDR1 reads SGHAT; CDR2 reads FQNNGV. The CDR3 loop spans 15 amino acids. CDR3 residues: CASSLTAGAYNEQFF. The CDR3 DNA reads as TGTGCCAGCAGCTTAACAGCGGGAGCCTACAATGAGCAGTTCTTC.

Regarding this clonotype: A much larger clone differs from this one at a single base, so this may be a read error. The CDR3 here is CASSLRAGMDKQYF. The CDR3 region has the DNA TGTGCCAGCAGTTTGAGGGCAGGGATGGACAAGCAGTACTTC. The V gene is TRBV12-3 or TRBV12-4, the J gene TRBJ2-7; perhaps D is TRBD1 or TRBD2 (5 bases each). There are 14 residues in the CDR3. V lost 3 bases and J 8 bases, leaving 17 bases between the germline ends.

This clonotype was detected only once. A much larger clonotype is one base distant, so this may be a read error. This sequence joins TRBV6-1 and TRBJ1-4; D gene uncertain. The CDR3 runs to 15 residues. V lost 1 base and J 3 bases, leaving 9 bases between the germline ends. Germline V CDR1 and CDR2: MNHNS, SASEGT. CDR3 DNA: TGTGCCAGCAGTGAAGTTTATGCAGCTAATGAAAAACTGTTTTTT. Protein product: CASSEVYAANEKLFF.

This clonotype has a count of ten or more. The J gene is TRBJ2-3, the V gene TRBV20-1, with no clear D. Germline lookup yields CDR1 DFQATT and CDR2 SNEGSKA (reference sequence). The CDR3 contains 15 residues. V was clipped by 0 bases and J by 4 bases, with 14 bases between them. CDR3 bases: TGCAGTGCTAGAGATTTTACACGAGACCCAGATACGCAGTATTTT. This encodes CSARDFTRDPDTQYF.

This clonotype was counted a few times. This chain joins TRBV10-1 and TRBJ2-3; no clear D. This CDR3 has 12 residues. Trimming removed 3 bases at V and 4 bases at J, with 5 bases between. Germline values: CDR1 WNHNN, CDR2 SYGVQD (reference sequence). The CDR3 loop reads CASSDLADTQYF. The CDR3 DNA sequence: TGCGCCAGCAGTGACCTCGCAGATACGCAGTATTTT.

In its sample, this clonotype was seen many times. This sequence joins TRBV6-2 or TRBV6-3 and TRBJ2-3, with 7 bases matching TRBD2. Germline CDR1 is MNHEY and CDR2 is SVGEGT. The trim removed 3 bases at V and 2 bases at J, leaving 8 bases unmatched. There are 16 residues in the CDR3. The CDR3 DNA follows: TGTGCCAGCAGTTATGGGCTAGCGGACACCACAGATACGCAGTATTTT. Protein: CASSYGLADTTDTQYF.

The chain's CDR3 is CASSLRGYSTEAFF. The CDR3 DNA is TGTGCCAGCAGTTTAAGGGGGTACTCCACTGAAGCTTTCTTT. V gene TRBV28 combines with J gene TRBJ1-1, with a tentative D call TRBD1 (6 bases). From germline, CDR1 is MDHEN and CDR2 SYDVKM. This CDR3 has 14 amino acids. V shed 2 bases and J shed 4 bases, with 11 bases lying between them.

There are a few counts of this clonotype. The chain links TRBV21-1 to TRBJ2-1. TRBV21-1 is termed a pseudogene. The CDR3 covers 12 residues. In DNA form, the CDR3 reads TGTGCCAGCAGCAAAGTGTACAATGAGCAGTTCTTC. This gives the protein CASSKVYNEQFF.

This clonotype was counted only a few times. CDR3 sequence (DNA): TGTGCCAGCAGCAATCGACAGGCAACTAATGAAAAACTGTTTTTT. This codes for CASSNRQATNEKLFF. The V and J genes are TRBV6-2 or TRBV6-3 and TRBJ1-4; D is possibly TRBD1 (6 bases). The CDR3 consists of 15 residues. V was clipped by 6 bases and J by 0 bases, with 11 bases between them. CDR1 MNHEY and CDR2 SVGEGT come from the germline V gene.

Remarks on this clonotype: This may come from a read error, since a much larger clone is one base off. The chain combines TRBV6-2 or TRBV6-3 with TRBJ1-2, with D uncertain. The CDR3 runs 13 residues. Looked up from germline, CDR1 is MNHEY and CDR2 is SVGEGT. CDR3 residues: CASSYDGNYGYAF. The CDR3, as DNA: TGTGCCAGCAGTTACGACGGAAACTATGGCTACGCCTTC.

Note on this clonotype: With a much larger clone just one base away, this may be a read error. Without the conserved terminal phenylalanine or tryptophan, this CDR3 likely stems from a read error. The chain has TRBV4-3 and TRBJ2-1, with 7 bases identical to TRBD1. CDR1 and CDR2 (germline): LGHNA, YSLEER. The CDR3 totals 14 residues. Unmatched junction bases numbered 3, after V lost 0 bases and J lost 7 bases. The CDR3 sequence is CASSQEYRGNEQFL. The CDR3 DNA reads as TGCGCCAGCAGCCAAGAGTACAGGGGAAATGAGCAGTTCCTC.

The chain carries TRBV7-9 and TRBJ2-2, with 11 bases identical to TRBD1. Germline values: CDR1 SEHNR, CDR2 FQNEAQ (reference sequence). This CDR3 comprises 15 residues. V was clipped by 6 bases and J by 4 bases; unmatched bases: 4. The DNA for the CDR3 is TGTGCCAGCAGGACCGGGACAGGGGGCACCGGGGAGCTGTTTTTT. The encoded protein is CASRTGTGGTGELFF.

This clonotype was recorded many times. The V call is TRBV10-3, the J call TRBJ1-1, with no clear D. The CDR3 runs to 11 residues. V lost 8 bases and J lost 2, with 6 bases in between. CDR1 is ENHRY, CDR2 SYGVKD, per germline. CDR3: CAIRSNTEAFF. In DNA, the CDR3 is TGTGCCATCCGGTCCAACACTGAAGCTTTCTTT.

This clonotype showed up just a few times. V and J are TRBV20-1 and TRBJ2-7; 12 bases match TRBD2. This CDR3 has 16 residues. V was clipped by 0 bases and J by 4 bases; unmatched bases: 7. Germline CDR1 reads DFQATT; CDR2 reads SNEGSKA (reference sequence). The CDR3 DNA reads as TGCAGTGCTAGAGATCTCGGACTAGCGGGATGGTACGAGCAGTACTTC. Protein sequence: CSARDLGLAGWYEQYF.

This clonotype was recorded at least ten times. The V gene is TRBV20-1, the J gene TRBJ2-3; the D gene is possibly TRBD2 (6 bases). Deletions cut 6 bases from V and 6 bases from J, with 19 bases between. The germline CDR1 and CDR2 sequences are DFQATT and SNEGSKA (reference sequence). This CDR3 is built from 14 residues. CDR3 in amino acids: CSALLEGSADTQYF. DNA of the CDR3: TGCAGTGCCCTCCTGGAGGGGTCCGCCGATACGCAGTATTTT.

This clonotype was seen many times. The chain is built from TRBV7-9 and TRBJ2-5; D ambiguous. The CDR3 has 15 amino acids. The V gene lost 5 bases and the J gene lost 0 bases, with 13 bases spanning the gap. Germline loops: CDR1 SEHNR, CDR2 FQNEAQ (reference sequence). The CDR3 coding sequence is TGTGCCAGCAGCAGCCCGGCCATAGACCAAGAGACCCAGTACTTC. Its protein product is CASSSPAIDQETQYF.

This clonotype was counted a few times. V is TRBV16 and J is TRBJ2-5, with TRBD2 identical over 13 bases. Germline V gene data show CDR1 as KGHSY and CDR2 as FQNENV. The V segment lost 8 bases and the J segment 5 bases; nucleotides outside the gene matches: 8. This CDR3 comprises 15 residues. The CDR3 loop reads CASLRTSGSIETQYF. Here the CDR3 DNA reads TGTGCCAGCTTGAGGACTAGCGGGAGTATCGAGACCCAGTACTTC.

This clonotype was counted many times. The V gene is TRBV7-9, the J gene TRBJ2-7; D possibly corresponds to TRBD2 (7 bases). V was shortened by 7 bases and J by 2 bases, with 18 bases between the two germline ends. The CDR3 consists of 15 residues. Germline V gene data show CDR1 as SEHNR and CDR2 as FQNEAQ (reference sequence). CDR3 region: CASIKLTGGPYEQYF. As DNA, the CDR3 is TGTGCCAGCATCAAACTAACGGGGGGCCCCTACGAGCAGTACTTC.

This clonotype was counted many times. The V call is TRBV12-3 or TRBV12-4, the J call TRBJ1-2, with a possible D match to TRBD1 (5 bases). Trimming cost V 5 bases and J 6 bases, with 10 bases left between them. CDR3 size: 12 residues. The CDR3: CASSTGTDGYTF. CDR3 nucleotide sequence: TGTGCCAGCAGTACCGGGACTGATGGCTACACCTTC.

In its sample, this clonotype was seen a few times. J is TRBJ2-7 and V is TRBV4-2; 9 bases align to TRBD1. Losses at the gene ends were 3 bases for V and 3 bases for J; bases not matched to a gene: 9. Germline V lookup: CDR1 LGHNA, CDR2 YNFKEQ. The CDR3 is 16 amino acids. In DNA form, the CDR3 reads TGTGCCAGCAGCCAGGTTGGACAGGGGAGAATCTACGAGCAGTACTTC. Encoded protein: CASSQVGQGRIYEQYF.